This record covers a single T cell receptor (beta chain). What it binds is unknown. From the 5' RACE reads, TCRdb called clonotypes with MiXCR, one entry per CDR3 protein. The sample carries around 340,000 distinct CDR3 sequences, 20% to 25% recorded once. This record belongs to a study of CD8 T cells in ankylosing spondylitis. Broader study findings: A TCR beta motif made of several highly homologous variants seemed typical of ankylosing spondylitis blood. According to the report, clones linked to the disease were significantly enriched in matched synovial fluid samples taken from ankylosing spondylitis patients.

Trimming at V came to 1 base and at J to 9 bases, leaving 7 bases not matched to a gene. The CDR3 has 16 amino acids. Germline V gene lookup returns CDR1 MGHRA and CDR2 YSYEKL. Sequences were obtained from blood, either unsorted or a sorted T cell fraction (not recorded which). This sequence originates from a male donor with ankylosing spondylitis or in good health (not recorded which). The chain recombines TRBV4-1 with TRBJ2-1; 12 nucleotides align to TRBD2. The CDR3 bases are TGCGCCAGCAGCCAAGGTCCTAGCGGGGGGGCAGGTGAGCAGTTCTTC. It yields the protein CASSQGPSGGAGEQFF.